This T cell receptor (beta chain) came from a study of response to subunit inactivated influenza vaccine (dated by TCRdb to between 2017 and 2018). Some background on the complete study: Deep quantitative T cell receptor repertoire profiling was used in the study to track responses to a trivalent subunit inactivated influenza vaccine.

The paper's findings and limits, for the study overall: The authors suggested that each seasonal influenza vaccination may recruit only a limited number of new T cells.

Worth noting for this clonotype: Its antigen target is currently unknown. No base-level quality is on record; no much larger clone is a single base apart.

Receptor libraries were prepared by RT-PCR. The sequencer listed for this sample is Illumina HiSeq 2500. TCRdb reanalyzed the raw reads on its own, using fastp at Q25 for trimming and MiXCR for clone calling, and kept in-frame beta chains. Rows with one shared CDR3 protein collapse into an entry with the most common genes and DNA. Within this sample are some 520,000 distinct CDR3 sequences, with 16% of them counted one time only. 3% to 3.5% of the sample belongs to the ten largest clones. The source was CD4+ T cells sorted from PBMCs, collected 23 months after vaccination. This clonotype originated in a man aged 50 to 69 who received an inactivated influenza vaccine. Donor details come from another sample of the same person, matched by shared clones.

The DNA sequence is TGTGCCAGCAGCTTGGAGGCGCGGGGGAGCTCCTACAATGAGCAGTTCTTC. This yields the protein CASSLEARGSSYNEQFF. Here the chain combines TRBV5-4 and TRBJ2-1; 7 bases in between match TRBD2. The germline V gene (reference sequence) specifies SGHNT as CDR1 and YYREEE as CDR2. V and J are trimmed by 0 bases and 0 bases, and the gene matches miss 6 bases of the junction. The CDR3 holds 17 amino acids from the cysteine to the phenylalanine. The read is trimmed to its CDR3 DNA, 51 bases read in frame from base 1.